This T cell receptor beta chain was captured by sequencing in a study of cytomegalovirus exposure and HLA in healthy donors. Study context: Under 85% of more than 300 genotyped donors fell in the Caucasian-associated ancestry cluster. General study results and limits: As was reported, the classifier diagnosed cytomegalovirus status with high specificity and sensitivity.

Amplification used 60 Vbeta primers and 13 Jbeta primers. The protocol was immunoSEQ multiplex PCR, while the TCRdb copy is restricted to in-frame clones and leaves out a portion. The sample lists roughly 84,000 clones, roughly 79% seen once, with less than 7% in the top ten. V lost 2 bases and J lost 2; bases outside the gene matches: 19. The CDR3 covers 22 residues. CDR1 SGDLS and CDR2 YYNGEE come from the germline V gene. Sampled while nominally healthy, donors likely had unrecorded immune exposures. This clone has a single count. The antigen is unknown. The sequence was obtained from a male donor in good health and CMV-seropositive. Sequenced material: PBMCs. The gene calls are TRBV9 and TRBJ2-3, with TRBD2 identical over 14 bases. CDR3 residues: CASSVPDEGLAGVERDTDTQYF. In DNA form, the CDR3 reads TGTGCCAGCAGCGTCCCGGATGAGGGACTAGCGGGAGTTGAGAGGGACACAGATACGCAGTATTTT. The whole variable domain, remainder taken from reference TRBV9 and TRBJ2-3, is DSGVTQTPKHLITATGQRVTLRCSPRSGDLSVYWYQQSLDQGLQFLIQYYNGEERAKGNILERFSAQQFPDLHSELNLSSLELGDSALYFCASSVPDEGLAGVERDTDTQYFGPGTRLTVL.